Shown below are 13 T cell receptor beta chains from a single sample sequenced in a study of T cells expressing NK-cell markers (dated by TCRdb to about 2020). Library preparation was by 5' RACE. This sample was sequenced with an Illumina HiSeq 2000. After the reads were reprocessed by TCRdb, one entry was made per CDR3 protein sequence, with no DNA. The table of this sample itemizes about 260,000 distinct CDR3 sequences. Around 0.42% of the sample lies in the top ten. Sequencing used blood T cells: a sorted CD56 or NKG2C T cell subset, CD4+ or CD8+ T cells, or bulk PBMC T cells (not recorded which). These receptors all stem from a man between 18 and 35 years old in good health. Donor details come from another sample of the same person, matched by shared clones.

The chain uses TRBV29-1 and TRBJ2-5; TCRdb designates TRBD2, a call that cannot be tested without DNA. In germline, CDR1 is SQVTM, CDR2 ANQGSEA. This CDR3 contains 13 residues. The CDR3 reads CSAKRDWQETQYF.

The rearrangement uses TRBV5-5 and TRBJ1-1. The CDR3 is 14 amino acids. Germline assignment: CDR1 SGHKS and CDR2 YYEKEE (reference sequence). CDR3 loop: CASSLGPLNTEAFF.

The chain links TRBV19 to TRBJ2-2; TCRdb calls TRBD1, which cannot be checked without DNA. The CDR3 has 15 amino acids. Germline CDR1 reads LNHDA; CDR2 reads SQIVND (reference sequence). CDR3 sequence reads: CASSIEGGNTGELFF.

The V gene is TRBV7-2, the J gene TRBJ2-7. The CDR3 is made up of 13 amino acids. Per the germline V gene, CDR1 is SGHTA and CDR2 is FQGNSA. The CDR3 reads CASSTQDRYEQYF.

The V gene is TRBV7-2, the J gene TRBJ2-2. The CDR3 has 15 amino acids. Germline loops: CDR1 SGHTA, CDR2 FQGNSA. CDR3 protein: CASSLARTNTGELFF. Full variable domain (rest looked up from reference TRBV7-2 and TRBJ2-2): GAGVSQSPSNKVTEKGKDVELRCDPISGHTALYWYRQSLGQGLEFLIYFQGNSAPDKSGLPSDRFSAERTGGSVSTLTIQRTQQEDSAVYLCASSLARTNTGELFFGEGSRLTVL.

The chain links TRBV9 to TRBJ1-1. The germline gives CDR1 SGDLS, CDR2 YYNGEE. The CDR3 consists of 14 residues. This CDR3 reads CASGSPVSNTEAFF.

The J gene is TRBJ2-6, the V gene TRBV20-1; TCRdb picks TRBD1, but there is no DNA to check that call. CDR1 is DFQATT, CDR2 SNEGSKA, per germline (reference sequence). The CDR3 loop spans 18 amino acids. The CDR3 loop reads CSARAPGQGTSGANVLTF.

This rearrangement joins TRBV7-2 to TRBJ2-7; there is no DNA to check the TCRdb D call of TRBD1. Germline CDR1 SGHTA, CDR2 FQGNSA. The CDR3 runs to 16 residues. The CDR3 sequence is CASSLDPGQGVYEQYF.

The V call is TRBV6-2 or TRBV6-3, the J call TRBJ1-1; TCRdb reports TRBD1, a call that lacks DNA to check it against. This CDR3 contains 14 residues. The germline V gene encodes CDR1 MNHEY and CDR2 SVGEGT. CDR3 amino acids: CASSYSRGNTEAFF.

This chain links TRBV12-3 or TRBV12-4 with TRBJ2-2; as DNA is missing, the TRBD1 call by TCRdb cannot be tested. The CDR3 extends over 15 amino acids. CDR3 sequence: CASSQDRSNTGELFF.

The chain employs TRBV6-2 or TRBV6-3 and TRBJ2-4; the D call of TRBD2 rests on TCRdb alone, since no DNA is present to check it. Germline loops: CDR1 MNHEY, CDR2 SVGEGT. CDR3 length: 18 amino acids. The CDR3 reads CASSLAGIFQGAKNIQYF.

The V gene is TRBV12-3 or TRBV12-4, the J gene TRBJ2-7. This CDR3 spans 15 amino acids. CDR3 residues: CATSKGRDRSYEQYF.

The gene calls are TRBV5-1 and TRBJ2-5; the D call of TRBD2 rests on TCRdb alone, since no DNA is present to check it. CDR1 and CDR2 from the germline V gene are SGHRS and YFSETQ. CDR3 length equals 14 residues. This CDR3 reads CASSLGFSGETQYF.